These T cell receptor beta chains were read from a single sample in a study of Ad26.COV2.S vaccination and SARS-CoV-2 variants. TCRdb's copy holds only in-frame clones and misses some; the assay was immunoSEQ multiplex PCR. The sample holds fewer than 600,000 clones, about nine tenths seen once. Sequences were derived from peripheral blood, sampled in a trial of Ad26.COV2.S vaccine versus placebo. The receptors shown here come from a person between 18 and 60 years old who received the Ad26.COV2.S COVID-19 vaccine or a placebo. The CDR3 runs from the conserved cysteine through the conserved F or W. The order of the fields is CDR3 length, D gene, J gene, clone size, V gene, CDR3 DNA, CDR3 protein. A D gene is named only where the DNA matches it firmly. Not every row has a clone size; where given, it reads once, few, many or a size class.

CDR3 length: 18; D gene: NA; J gene: TRBJ2-7; clone size: few; V gene: TRBV4-2; CDR3 DNA: TGTGCCAGCAGCCAAGATTTGCCACCGGACACCCACTCCTACGAGCAGTACTTC; CDR3 protein: CASSQDLPPDTHSYEQYF
CDR3 length: 13; D gene: NA; J gene: TRBJ1-1; clone size: NA; V gene: TRBV7-8; CDR3 DNA: TGTGCCAGCAGCAACCTGGGGGTCGCTGAAGCTTTCTTT; CDR3 protein: CASSNLGVAEAFF
CDR3 length: 14; D gene: NA; J gene: TRBJ2-7; clone size: NA; V gene: TRBV5-8; CDR3 DNA: TGTGCCAGCAGCTTTGACTCATTCTCCTACGAGCAGTACTTC; CDR3 protein: CASSFDSFSYEQYF
CDR3 length: 15; D gene: NA; J gene: TRBJ1-3; clone size: NA; V gene: TRBV7-2; CDR3 DNA: TGTGCCAGCAGCTCACGCCCGGCAGGGAGTTACACCATATATTTT; CDR3 protein: CASSSRPAGSYTIYF
CDR3 length: 17; D gene: TRBD2; J gene: TRBJ2-1; clone size: medium-sized; V gene: TRBV27; CDR3 DNA: TGTGCCAGCAGTCGAACTAGCGGGTGGCACTCCTACAATGAGCAGTTCTTC; CDR3 protein: CASSRTSGWHSYNEQFF
CDR3 length: 12; D gene: TRBD1; J gene: TRBJ2-5; clone size: NA; V gene: TRBV30; CDR3 DNA: TGTGCCTGGATGGCAGGGGGAGAGACCCAGTACTTC; CDR3 protein: CAWMAGGETQYF
CDR3 length: 17; D gene: NA; J gene: TRBJ1-4; clone size: NA; V gene: TRBV21-1; CDR3 DNA: TGTGCCAGCAGCAAACGAGGGGACTCCCTTTCAGGCGAAAAACTGTTTTTT; CDR3 protein: CASSKRGDSLSGEKLFF
CDR3 length: 12; D gene: NA; J gene: TRBJ2-3; clone size: once; V gene: TRBV19; CDR3 DNA: TGTGCCAGTAGTATCCCCCCAGATACGCAGTATTTT; CDR3 protein: CASSIPPDTQYF
CDR3 length: 15; D gene: NA; J gene: TRBJ2-1; clone size: NA; V gene: TRBV28; CDR3 DNA: TGTGCCAGCAGTTTATTTAATTTGAGAGGAAATGAGCAGTTCTTC; CDR3 protein: CASSLFNLRGNEQFF
CDR3 length: 16; D gene: TRBD2; J gene: TRBJ2-1; clone size: once; V gene: TRBV3-1/TRBV3-2; CDR3 DNA: TGTGCCAGCAGCCAAGAACTAGCGGGAGTGGGAGAGGAGCAGTTCTTC; CDR3 protein: CASSQELAGVGEEQFF
CDR3 length: 14; D gene: TRBD1; J gene: TRBJ1-5; clone size: NA; V gene: TRBV6-5; CDR3 DNA: TGTGCCAGCAGTCCGGGACAGGGCAATCAGCCCCAGCATTTT; CDR3 protein: CASSPGQGNQPQHF
CDR3 length: 15; D gene: TRBD1; J gene: TRBJ1-1; clone size: NA; V gene: TRBV11-2; CDR3 DNA: TGTGCCAGCAGCTTTTTGGGACAGGGGAACACTGAAGCTTTCTTT; CDR3 protein: CASSFLGQGNTEAFF
CDR3 length: 14; D gene: TRBD1; J gene: TRBJ1-1; clone size: NA; V gene: TRBV6-4; CDR3 DNA: TGTGCCAGCAGCGGGACAGGGTCTGTCTCTGAAGCTTTCTTT; CDR3 protein: CASSGTGSVSEAFF
CDR3 length: 16; D gene: NA; J gene: TRBJ1-3; clone size: NA; V gene: TRBV18; CDR3 DNA: TGTGCCAGCTCACCGAGGACCGACTACTCTGGAAACACCATATATTTT; CDR3 protein: CASSPRTDYSGNTIYF
CDR3 length: 15; D gene: TRBD2; J gene: TRBJ2-3; clone size: NA; V gene: TRBV11-2; CDR3 DNA: TGTGCCAGCAGCCCCAGAATAGCGGGGGTTGTTACGCAGTATTTT; CDR3 protein: CASSPRIAGVVTQYF
CDR3 length: 13; D gene: NA; J gene: TRBJ1-4; clone size: NA; V gene: TRBV11-2; CDR3 DNA: TGTGCCAGCAGCTTAGATTCCAGCAGAAAACTGTTTTTT; CDR3 protein: CASSLDSSRKLFF
CDR3 length: 16; D gene: NA; J gene: TRBJ1-1; clone size: NA; V gene: TRBV16; CDR3 DNA: TGTGCCAGCAGCCAATCCCCCGAGGTCATGAACACTGAAGCTTTCTTT; CDR3 protein: CASSQSPEVMNTEAFF
CDR3 length: 11; D gene: NA; J gene: TRBJ1-5; clone size: NA; V gene: TRBV12-3/TRBV12-4; CDR3 DNA: TGTGCCAGCAGTAACGGTGGTCCCCAGCATTTT; CDR3 protein: CASSNGGPQHF
CDR3 length: 12; D gene: TRBD2; J gene: TRBJ2-7; clone size: many; V gene: TRBV28; CDR3 DNA: TGTGCCAGCACCGCTATGGGGCGGGGGGTATACTTC; CDR3 protein: CASTAMGRGVYF
CDR3 length: 14; D gene: NA; J gene: TRBJ1-3; clone size: NA; V gene: TRBV10-2; CDR3 DNA: TGCGCCAGCAGTGAATTGGGCTCTGGAAACACCATATATTTT; CDR3 protein: CASSELGSGNTIYF
CDR3 length: 16; D gene: TRBD1; J gene: TRBJ2-7; clone size: NA; V gene: TRBV14; CDR3 DNA: TGTGCCAGCAGCCCACAAGTTGGACAGGGGCGCTACGAGCAGTACTTC; CDR3 protein: CASSPQVGQGRYEQYF
CDR3 length: 14; D gene: NA; J gene: TRBJ2-2; clone size: NA; V gene: TRBV6-5; CDR3 DNA: TGTGCCAGCAGCTTCGACTCTACGTTCGGGGAGCTGTTTTTT; CDR3 protein: CASSFDSTFGELFF
CDR3 length: 16; D gene: NA; J gene: TRBJ2-7; clone size: NA; V gene: TRBV13; CDR3 DNA: TGTGCCAGCAGCTCCGCCCGGAGGGGGCACACCTACGAGCAGTACTTC; CDR3 protein: CASSSARRGHTYEQYF
CDR3 length: 14; D gene: TRBD1; J gene: TRBJ1-2; clone size: NA; V gene: TRBV3-1/TRBV3-2; CDR3 DNA: TGTGCCAGCAGACGACAGGGCAATAACTATGGCTACACCTTC; CDR3 protein: CASRRQGNNYGYTF
CDR3 length: 17; D gene: NA; J gene: TRBJ2-1; clone size: NA; V gene: TRBV28; CDR3 DNA: TGTGCCAGCAGTTTATGGGGGTTTAGATCTGGCCTAAATGAGCAGTTCTTC; CDR3 protein: CASSLWGFRSGLNEQFF
CDR3 length: 16; D gene: NA; J gene: TRBJ2-1; clone size: NA; V gene: TRBV9; CDR3 DNA: TGTGCCAGCAGCGTAGGTGGGAGTTTCTCCTACAATGAGCAGTTCTTC; CDR3 protein: CASSVGGSFSYNEQFF
CDR3 length: 17; D gene: NA; J gene: TRBJ1-5; clone size: NA; V gene: TRBV6-2/TRBV6-3; CDR3 DNA: TGTGCCAGCAGTTACTCTGGGGGGCCGGTTAGCAATCAGCCCCAGCATTTT; CDR3 protein: CASSYSGGPVSNQPQHF
CDR3 length: 13; D gene: NA; J gene: TRBJ2-5; clone size: NA; V gene: TRBV12-3/TRBV12-4; CDR3 DNA: TGTGCCAGCAGTTTAGGGCTAGTGGAGACCCAGTACTTC; CDR3 protein: CASSLGLVETQYF
CDR3 length: 14; D gene: TRBD2; J gene: TRBJ2-7; clone size: NA; V gene: TRBV2; CDR3 DNA: TGTGCCAGCCACTCACCTAGCGGGAGGTACGAGCAGTACTTC; CDR3 protein: CASHSPSGRYEQYF
CDR3 length: 13; D gene: NA; J gene: TRBJ2-1; clone size: NA; V gene: TRBV28; CDR3 DNA: TGTGCCAGCAGTTCCCCAGACAACAATGAGCAGTTCTTC; CDR3 protein: CASSSPDNNEQFF
CDR3 length: 17; D gene: NA; J gene: TRBJ2-3; clone size: NA; V gene: TRBV19; CDR3 DNA: TGTGCCAGTAGCCCGCGTGGGGTTAGCTTGAGTACAGATACGCAGTATTTT; CDR3 protein: CASSPRGVSLSTDTQYF
CDR3 length: 13; D gene: NA; J gene: TRBJ2-7; clone size: NA; V gene: TRBV5-5; CDR3 DNA: TGTGCCAGCAGGCCACAGGGTAGCAACGAGCAGTACTTC; CDR3 protein: CASRPQGSNEQYF
CDR3 length: 17; D gene: NA; J gene: TRBJ2-3; clone size: NA; V gene: TRBV25-1; CDR3 DNA: TGTGCCAGCACTCCCATTTTAGGGTCGGCTAGCGAAGATACGCAGTATTTT; CDR3 protein: CASTPILGSASEDTQYF
CDR3 length: 12; D gene: NA; J gene: TRBJ2-7; clone size: NA; V gene: TRBV28; CDR3 DNA: TGTGCCAGCAGGCCGACAGGTTACGAGCAGTACTTC; CDR3 protein: CASRPTGYEQYF
CDR3 length: 13; D gene: NA; J gene: TRBJ2-3; clone size: NA; V gene: TRBV18; CDR3 DNA: TGTGCCAGCTCACTGACTACCACCGATACGCAGTATTTT; CDR3 protein: CASSLTTTDTQYF
CDR3 length: 16; D gene: NA; J gene: TRBJ2-6; clone size: NA; V gene: TRBV4-1; CDR3 DNA: TGCGCCAGCAGCCAAGATGGGACACCTGGGGCCAACGTCCTGACTTTC; CDR3 protein: CASSQDGTPGANVLTF
CDR3 length: 18; D gene: TRBD2; J gene: TRBJ2-1; clone size: NA; V gene: TRBV4-2; CDR3 DNA: TGTGCCAGCACAAACGCCGGGACTAGCGGGGGGGCCAAGGGTGAGCAGTTCTTC; CDR3 protein: CASTNAGTSGGAKGEQFF
CDR3 length: 13; D gene: NA; J gene: TRBJ1-5; clone size: NA; V gene: TRBV9; CDR3 DNA: TGTGCCAGCAGCGCCCGGACGGACCGGCCCCAGCATTTT; CDR3 protein: CASSARTDRPQHF
CDR3 length: 13; D gene: TRBD1; J gene: TRBJ1-2; clone size: NA; V gene: TRBV11-2; CDR3 DNA: TGTGCCAGCAGCCAGACAGGGAACTATGGCTACACCTTC; CDR3 protein: CASSQTGNYGYTF
CDR3 length: 14; D gene: TRBD1; J gene: TRBJ1-2; clone size: NA; V gene: TRBV29-1; CDR3 DNA: TGCAGCGCCGGGACAGGCCTATTAACCTATGGCTACACCTTC; CDR3 protein: CSAGTGLLTYGYTF
CDR3 length: 13; D gene: TRBD2; J gene: TRBJ2-4; clone size: NA; V gene: TRBV20-1; CDR3 DNA: TGCAGTGCTAGTAAAGCGGGAAAAAACATTCAGTACTTC; CDR3 protein: CSASKAGKNIQYF
CDR3 length: 14; D gene: NA; J gene: TRBJ1-3; clone size: NA; V gene: TRBV27; CDR3 DNA: TGTGCCAGCAGTCTAGGGACGGGAGGAAACACCATATATTTT; CDR3 protein: CASSLGTGGNTIYF
CDR3 length: 13; D gene: NA; J gene: TRBJ2-7; clone size: NA; V gene: TRBV5-1; CDR3 DNA: TGCGCCAGCAGCGCCACGTTAGGCTACGAGCAGTACTTC; CDR3 protein: CASSATLGYEQYF
CDR3 length: 18; D gene: TRBD2; J gene: TRBJ2-5; clone size: NA; V gene: TRBV11-3; CDR3 DNA: TGTGCCAGCAGCTTCTCTAGCGGGATTGACCCGACCCAAGAGACCCAGTACTTC; CDR3 protein: CASSFSSGIDPTQETQYF
CDR3 length: 16; D gene: NA; J gene: TRBJ1-3; clone size: NA; V gene: TRBV18; CDR3 DNA: TGTGCCAGCTCACCGTCCCGGGCATACTCTGGAAACACCATATATTTT; CDR3 protein: CASSPSRAYSGNTIYF
CDR3 length: 14; D gene: NA; J gene: TRBJ2-3; clone size: once; V gene: TRBV5-4; CDR3 DNA: TGTGCCAGCAGCCAGGAATCTGGCGGGGATACGCAGTATTTT; CDR3 protein: CASSQESGGDTQYF
CDR3 length: 16; D gene: NA; J gene: TRBJ1-1; clone size: NA; V gene: TRBV19; CDR3 DNA: TGTGCCAGCAGGTCCGGGACACCGAGCTCGAACACTGAAGCTTTCTTT; CDR3 protein: CASRSGTPSSNTEAFF
CDR3 length: 15; D gene: NA; J gene: TRBJ1-2; clone size: NA; V gene: TRBV3-1/TRBV3-2; CDR3 DNA: TGTGCCAGCCCCCCATCGGGGGGTAGTGGCTATGGCTACACCTTC; CDR3 protein: CASPPSGGSGYGYTF
CDR3 length: 16; D gene: NA; J gene: TRBJ2-3; clone size: NA; V gene: TRBV3-1/TRBV3-2; CDR3 DNA: TGTGCCAGCAGCCCCTGGGGGGGCCGGAGCACAGATACGCAGTATTTT; CDR3 protein: CASSPWGGRSTDTQYF
CDR3 length: 14; D gene: NA; J gene: TRBJ2-7; clone size: NA; V gene: TRBV11-1; CDR3 DNA: TGTGCCAGCAGCTTGCTCCCTGGGCCTTACGAGCAGTACTTC; CDR3 protein: CASSLLPGPYEQYF
CDR3 length: 13; D gene: NA; J gene: TRBJ1-6; clone size: NA; V gene: TRBV12-5; CDR3 DNA: TGTGCTAGTGGCAATACCGAGAATTCACCCCTCCACTTT; CDR3 protein: CASGNTENSPLHF
CDR3 length: 13; D gene: NA; J gene: TRBJ1-1; clone size: NA; V gene: TRBV18; CDR3 DNA: TGTGCCAGCTCACCCTGGGGGGGGACTGAAGCTTTCTTT; CDR3 protein: CASSPWGGTEAFF
CDR3 length: 14; D gene: NA; J gene: TRBJ2-5; clone size: NA; V gene: TRBV28; CDR3 DNA: TGTGCCAGCAGTCCTACAGGGCCTCAAGAGACCCAGTACTTC; CDR3 protein: CASSPTGPQETQYF
CDR3 length: 16; D gene: TRBD2; J gene: TRBJ2-1; clone size: NA; V gene: TRBV9; CDR3 DNA: TGTGCCAGCAGCCCCCGACTAGCAGGCTCCTACAATGAGCAGTTCTTC; CDR3 protein: CASSPRLAGSYNEQFF
CDR3 length: 16; D gene: NA; J gene: TRBJ2-2; clone size: NA; V gene: TRBV19; CDR3 DNA: TGTGCCAGTACCGTAAGGGACGCTCCGGACACCGGGGAGCTGTTTTTT; CDR3 protein: CASTVRDAPDTGELFF
CDR3 length: 18; D gene: NA; J gene: TRBJ1-2; clone size: NA; V gene: TRBV5-8; CDR3 DNA: TGTGCCAGCACATACCCGGGGGTTTTACCTCCCGCCGGGGGCGGCTACACCTTC; CDR3 protein: CASTYPGVLPPAGGGYTF
CDR3 length: 16; D gene: TRBD1; J gene: TRBJ1-5; clone size: few; V gene: TRBV7-3; CDR3 DNA: TGTGCCAGCAGCTCGCGCCGGGACAGGGGATATCAGCCCCAGCATTTT; CDR3 protein: CASSSRRDRGYQPQHF
CDR3 length: 15; D gene: NA; J gene: TRBJ1-2; clone size: NA; V gene: TRBV30; CDR3 DNA: TGTGCCTGGAGTGTACCCGCAGGAGCTAACTATGGCTACACCTTC; CDR3 protein: CAWSVPAGANYGYTF
CDR3 length: 14; D gene: NA; J gene: TRBJ1-1; clone size: NA; V gene: TRBV6-5; CDR3 DNA: TGTGCCAGCAGTCCCTCCCGGGGGAACACTGAAGCTTTCTTT; CDR3 protein: CASSPSRGNTEAFF